The rows below give T cell receptor beta chains drawn from one sample of a study of long-term antiretroviral therapy in people with HIV. The repertoire was sequenced with immunoSEQ multiplex PCR; TCRdb's copy has only in-frame clones and lacks some. The table shows about 23,000 clones, with about 85% occurring only once. Specimen: unsorted PBMCs, collected 1.6 years after starting antiretroviral therapy. All receptors derive from a man between 40 and 49 years old with HIV. Both conserved end residues are part of each CDR3. Fields, in order: V gene, J gene, clone size, CDR3 length, D gene, CDR3 protein, CDR3 DNA. A D gene is named only where the DNA matches it firmly. Some rows mark clone size as missing; the rest say once, few, many or name a class of expanded clone.

V gene: TRBV6-6
J gene: TRBJ1-2
clone size: few
CDR3 length: 12
D gene: -
CDR3 protein: CASSSWIYGYTF
CDR3 DNA: TGTGCCAGCAGTTCCTGGATTTATGGCTACACCTTC

V gene: TRBV7-5
J gene: TRBJ1-1
clone size: -
CDR3 length: 13
D gene: -
CDR3 protein: CASSLALNTEAFF
CDR3 DNA: TGTGCCAGCAGCTTAGCGTTGAACACTGAAGCTTTCTTT

V gene: TRBV2
J gene: TRBJ2-3
clone size: -
CDR3 length: 12
D gene: -
CDR3 protein: CASKEGTDTQYF
CDR3 DNA: TGTGCCAGCAAGGAGGGTACAGATACGCAGTATTTT

V gene: TRBV5-4
J gene: TRBJ1-2
clone size: -
CDR3 length: 14
D gene: -
CDR3 protein: CASSLGQGPGGYTF
CDR3 DNA: TGTGCCAGCAGCTTGGGGCAGGGCCCAGGCGGCTACACCTTC

V gene: TRBV7-6
J gene: TRBJ2-7
clone size: few
CDR3 length: 14
D gene: -
CDR3 protein: CASSLGRQDYEQYF
CDR3 DNA: TGTGCCAGCAGCTTAGGAAGACAGGACTACGAGCAGTACTTC

V gene: TRBV2
J gene: TRBJ1-5
clone size: once
CDR3 length: 15
D gene: -
CDR3 protein: CASSEGSGVNQPQHF
CDR3 DNA: TGTGCCAGCAGTGAAGGTTCAGGGGTCAATCAGCCCCAGCATTTT

V gene: TRBV19
J gene: TRBJ1-5
clone size: few
CDR3 length: 13
D gene: -
CDR3 protein: CASSQRSNQPQHF
CDR3 DNA: TGTGCCAGTAGTCAGCGAAGCAATCAGCCCCAGCATTTT

V gene: TRBV7-6
J gene: TRBJ1-3
clone size: -
CDR3 length: 17
D gene: TRBD1
CDR3 protein: CASSLEGQARAGNTIYF
CDR3 DNA: TGTGCCAGCAGCTTAGAGGGACAGGCACGGGCTGGAAACACCATATATTTT

V gene: TRBV19
J gene: TRBJ2-3
clone size: -
CDR3 length: 17
D gene: -
CDR3 protein: CASSPIPLRDNTDTQYF
CDR3 DNA: TGTGCCAGTAGTCCAATCCCACTCCGGGACAACACAGATACGCAGTATTTT

V gene: TRBV6-6
J gene: TRBJ1-6
clone size: few
CDR3 length: 12
D gene: -
CDR3 protein: CATTESNSPLHF
CDR3 DNA: TGTGCCACCACAGAATCGAATTCACCCCTCCACTTT

V gene: TRBV7-9
J gene: TRBJ2-7
clone size: -
CDR3 length: 16
D gene: TRBD1
CDR3 protein: CASSDRTGTGAYEQYF
CDR3 DNA: TGTGCCAGCAGCGATCGAACCGGGACAGGGGCCTACGAGCAGTACTTC

V gene: TRBV5-5
J gene: TRBJ2-3
clone size: once
CDR3 length: 18
D gene: TRBD2
CDR3 protein: CASSLAVLAEISTDTQYF
CDR3 DNA: TGTGCCAGCAGCTTGGCCGTCCTAGCGGAGATTAGCACAGATACGCAGTATTTT

V gene: TRBV6-6
J gene: TRBJ2-7
clone size: -
CDR3 length: 13
D gene: -
CDR3 protein: CATCENGGYEQYF
CDR3 DNA: TGTGCCACCTGTGAAAATGGGGGCTACGAGCAGTACTTC

V gene: TRBV6-5
J gene: TRBJ1-5
clone size: -
CDR3 length: 15
D gene: TRBD1
CDR3 protein: CASSPLQGANQPQHF
CDR3 DNA: TGTGCCAGCAGCCCCCTACAGGGGGCTAATCAGCCCCAGCATTTT

V gene: TRBV10-2
J gene: TRBJ2-7
clone size: -
CDR3 length: 14
D gene: -
CDR3 protein: CASSESGALGEQYF
CDR3 DNA: TGCGCCAGCAGTGAGTCGGGAGCCCTAGGCGAGCAGTACTTC

V gene: TRBV30
J gene: TRBJ1-4
clone size: once
CDR3 length: 15
D gene: -
CDR3 protein: CAWSQGLSTNEKLFF
CDR3 DNA: TGTGCCTGGAGTCAGGGATTGTCAACTAATGAAAAACTGTTTTTT

V gene: TRBV5-4
J gene: TRBJ1-2
clone size: -
CDR3 length: 14
D gene: TRBD1
CDR3 protein: CASSGGQGARGYTF
CDR3 DNA: TGTGCCAGCAGCGGGGGACAGGGGGCACGTGGCTACACCTTC

V gene: TRBV20-1
J gene: TRBJ1-1
clone size: -
CDR3 length: 11
D gene: -
CDR3 protein: CSASLSTEAFF
CDR3 DNA: TGCAGTGCTAGTCTTAGCACTGAAGCTTTCTTT

V gene: TRBV13
J gene: TRBJ2-3
clone size: -
CDR3 length: 15
D gene: TRBD2
CDR3 protein: CASSHERGGKDTQYF
CDR3 DNA: TGTGCCAGCAGCCACGAGCGGGGGGGCAAAGATACGCAGTATTTT

V gene: TRBV12-2
J gene: TRBJ2-5
clone size: -
CDR3 length: 16
D gene: -
CDR3 protein: CASRQRTSGNQETQYF
CDR3 DNA: TGTGCAAGTCGCCAACGGACTAGCGGGAACCAAGAGACCCAGTACTTC

V gene: TRBV19
J gene: TRBJ1-1
clone size: -
CDR3 length: 16
D gene: -
CDR3 protein: CASSIGVGKPRTEAFF
CDR3 DNA: TGTGCCAGTAGTATAGGTGTCGGGAAACCCCGCACTGAAGCTTTCTTT

V gene: TRBV2
J gene: TRBJ1-5
clone size: -
CDR3 length: 15
D gene: -
CDR3 protein: CASSEQQYSNQPQHF
CDR3 DNA: TGTGCCAGCAGTGAACAACAGTATAGCAATCAGCCCCAGCATTTT

V gene: TRBV5-1
J gene: TRBJ2-7
clone size: -
CDR3 length: 15
D gene: TRBD1
CDR3 protein: CASSLAGTGGYEQYF
CDR3 DNA: TGCGCCAGCAGCTTGGCCGGGACAGGGGGTTACGAGCAGTACTTC

V gene: TRBV27
J gene: TRBJ2-1
clone size: -
CDR3 length: 16
D gene: -
CDR3 protein: CASSFDGGEPYNEQFF
CDR3 DNA: TGTGCCAGCAGTTTCGACGGGGGAGAACCGTACAATGAGCAGTTCTTC

V gene: TRBV25-1
J gene: TRBJ2-6
clone size: -
CDR3 length: 17
D gene: -
CDR3 protein: CASSGTRIYSGANVLTF
CDR3 DNA: TGTGCCAGTTCCGGGACAAGAATTTACTCTGGGGCCAACGTCCTGACTTTC

V gene: TRBV30
J gene: TRBJ1-4
clone size: -
CDR3 length: 15
D gene: -
CDR3 protein: CAWSVVGGQGEKLFF
CDR3 DNA: TGTGCCTGGAGTGTTGTTGGGGGGCAAGGAGAAAAACTGTTTTTT

V gene: TRBV29-1
J gene: TRBJ1-2
clone size: -
CDR3 length: 15
D gene: TRBD1
CDR3 protein: CSVDGKGQGAFGYTF
CDR3 DNA: TGCAGCGTCGACGGCAAGGGACAGGGGGCGTTTGGCTACACCTTC

V gene: TRBV4-1
J gene: TRBJ1-1
clone size: -
CDR3 length: 16
D gene: -
CDR3 protein: CASSPDGQPRGTEAFF
CDR3 DNA: TGCGCCAGCAGCCCTGATGGACAGCCAAGGGGCACTGAAGCTTTCTTT

V gene: TRBV2
J gene: TRBJ1-2
clone size: -
CDR3 length: 15
D gene: TRBD1
CDR3 protein: CASSEAGQGRGGYTF
CDR3 DNA: TGTGCCAGCAGTGAAGCCGGACAGGGTAGAGGTGGCTACACCTTC

V gene: TRBV28
J gene: TRBJ1-4
clone size: once
CDR3 length: 13
D gene: -
CDR3 protein: CASSLTDNEKLFF
CDR3 DNA: TGTGCCAGCAGTTTAACAGATAATGAAAAACTGTTTTTT

V gene: TRBV2
J gene: TRBJ2-1
clone size: -
CDR3 length: 14
D gene: TRBD1
CDR3 protein: CACSPGQAINEQFF
CDR3 DNA: TGTGCCTGTTCACCTGGACAGGCAATCAATGAGCAGTTCTTC

V gene: TRBV5-6
J gene: TRBJ1-1
clone size: -
CDR3 length: 14
D gene: TRBD1
CDR3 protein: CASSWDRGNTEAFF
CDR3 DNA: TGTGCCAGCAGCTGGGACAGGGGGAACACTGAAGCTTTCTTT

V gene: TRBV6-5
J gene: TRBJ1-3
clone size: -
CDR3 length: 15
D gene: -
CDR3 protein: CASSPGLSSGNTIYF
CDR3 DNA: TGTGCCAGCAGTCCTGGACTGAGCTCTGGAAACACCATATATTTT

V gene: TRBV7-6
J gene: TRBJ2-2
clone size: -
CDR3 length: 13
D gene: -
CDR3 protein: CASSLVLTGELFF
CDR3 DNA: TGTGCCAGCAGCTTAGTTCTTACCGGGGAGCTGTTTTTT

V gene: TRBV11-3
J gene: TRBJ2-3
clone size: -
CDR3 length: 13
D gene: -
CDR3 protein: CASSLDEVDTQYF
CDR3 DNA: TGTGCCAGCAGCTTAGATGAGGTGGATACGCAGTATTTT

V gene: TRBV10-3
J gene: TRBJ2-1
clone size: -
CDR3 length: 13
D gene: -
CDR3 protein: CAITETTTNEQFF
CDR3 DNA: TGTGCCATCACCGAGACGACAACCAATGAGCAGTTCTTC

V gene: TRBV7-6
J gene: TRBJ2-1
clone size: -
CDR3 length: 12
D gene: -
CDR3 protein: CASSEGGNEQFF
CDR3 DNA: TGTGCCAGCAGCGAGGGGGGGAATGAGCAGTTCTTC

V gene: TRBV9
J gene: TRBJ2-3
clone size: -
CDR3 length: 16
D gene: -
CDR3 protein: CASSVVPQGSTDTQYF
CDR3 DNA: TGTGCCAGCAGCGTAGTCCCGCAGGGTAGCACAGATACGCAGTATTTT

V gene: TRBV5-6
J gene: TRBJ2-7
clone size: -
CDR3 length: 16
D gene: TRBD1
CDR3 protein: CASSSSGQGAPWEQYF
CDR3 DNA: TGTGCCAGCAGCTCGAGCGGACAGGGGGCGCCATGGGAGCAGTACTTC

V gene: TRBV7-6
J gene: TRBJ1-1
clone size: -
CDR3 length: 15
D gene: -
CDR3 protein: CASSLAEGMNTEAFF
CDR3 DNA: TGTGCCAGCAGCTTAGCGGAGGGGATGAACACTGAAGCTTTCTTT

V gene: TRBV15
J gene: TRBJ1-4
clone size: -
CDR3 length: 14
D gene: TRBD1
CDR3 protein: CATSGHRGNEKLFF
CDR3 DNA: TGTGCCACCAGCGGGCACAGGGGTAATGAAAAACTGTTTTTT

V gene: TRBV5-1
J gene: TRBJ2-2
clone size: -
CDR3 length: 16
D gene: -
CDR3 protein: CASSLAGPGGTGELFF
CDR3 DNA: TGCGCCAGCAGCTTGGCAGGCCCTGGGGGAACCGGGGAGCTGTTTTTT

V gene: TRBV7-8
J gene: TRBJ1-5
clone size: -
CDR3 length: 14
D gene: TRBD1
CDR3 protein: CASSDRGFAQPQHF
CDR3 DNA: TGTGCCAGCAGCGACAGGGGGTTTGCTCAGCCCCAGCATTTT

V gene: TRBV20-1
J gene: TRBJ2-7
clone size: -
CDR3 length: 11
D gene: -
CDR3 protein: CSASRSNEQYF
CDR3 DNA: TGCAGTGCTAGCCGATCTAACGAGCAGTACTTC

V gene: TRBV10-3
J gene: TRBJ2-7
clone size: -
CDR3 length: 16
D gene: -
CDR3 protein: CAISASGTITRGEQYF
CDR3 DNA: TGTGCCATCAGTGCTTCTGGGACAATTACACGGGGGGAGCAGTACTTC

V gene: TRBV5-4
J gene: TRBJ2-5
clone size: -
CDR3 length: 16
D gene: TRBD2
CDR3 protein: CASSFRTSGREETQYF
CDR3 DNA: TGTGCCAGCAGCTTCCGGACTAGCGGGAGGGAGGAGACCCAGTACTTC

V gene: TRBV4-1
J gene: TRBJ2-3
clone size: -
CDR3 length: 14
D gene: -
CDR3 protein: CASSQGGGADTQYF
CDR3 DNA: TGCGCCAGCAGCCAAGGGGGTGGCGCAGATACGCAGTATTTT

V gene: TRBV14
J gene: TRBJ2-7
clone size: -
CDR3 length: 15
D gene: TRBD1
CDR3 protein: CASSLLPLGDRGQYF
CDR3 DNA: TGTGCCAGCAGCCTGCTTCCCCTCGGGGACAGGGGCCAGTACTTC

V gene: TRBV4-1
J gene: TRBJ2-7
clone size: few
CDR3 length: 15
D gene: -
CDR3 protein: CASSQDYPGPYEQYF
CDR3 DNA: TGCGCCAGCAGCCAAGACTATCCAGGGCCCTACGAGCAGTACTTC

V gene: TRBV4-1
J gene: TRBJ1-1
clone size: -
CDR3 length: 13
D gene: -
CDR3 protein: CASSQDFWTEAFF
CDR3 DNA: TGCGCCAGCAGCCAAGATTTCTGGACTGAAGCTTTCTTT

V gene: TRBV4-1
J gene: TRBJ2-1
clone size: -
CDR3 length: 16
D gene: -
CDR3 protein: CASSQDFVLGFREQFF
CDR3 DNA: TGCGCCAGCAGCCAAGACTTTGTCTTGGGGTTTCGTGAGCAGTTCTTC

V gene: TRBV10-3
J gene: TRBJ2-7
clone size: -
CDR3 length: 15
D gene: TRBD1
CDR3 protein: CAISGPGQASYEQYF
CDR3 DNA: TGTGCCATCAGCGGACCGGGACAGGCCTCCTACGAGCAGTACTTC

V gene: TRBV19
J gene: TRBJ1-1
clone size: -
CDR3 length: 13
D gene: -
CDR3 protein: CASSILKHTEAFF
CDR3 DNA: TGTGCCAGTAGTATATTGAAACACACTGAAGCTTTCTTT